This is a list of T cell receptor beta chains from one sample in a study of human T cells and chemical hapten exposure. TCRdb processed the 5' RACE reads anew with MiXCR; each CDR3 protein has one entry. The repertoire includes about 81,000 distinct CDR3 sequences, about 7.7% of them detected once, and approximately 2.3% sits in the top ten. The receptors derive from a male donor in good health. Each CDR3 is given with its conserved first and last residue. The size of a clone is reported for some rows only, either as once, few or many, or as a class for expanded clones.

v_gene,abundance,CDR3aa
TRBV20-1,many,CSAPQDPRTGELFF
TRBV7-8,few,CASSLMWVGEAKNIQYF
TRBV20-1,.,CSARLSRGTEAFF
TRBV18,many,CASSPNTPGQHNTEAFF
TRBV11-2,.,CASSLPGQGNEKLFF
TRBV7-9,many,CASSPPGSYEQYF
TRBV7-9,many,CASSRRLATQETQYF
TRBV6-2/TRBV6-3,.,CASMLTDLQPQHF
TRBV5-5,few,CASSFDQGINQPQHF
TRBV6-2/TRBV6-3,.,CASSYVRSSYNSPLHF
TRBV5-1,few,CASSFGLAGSSYNEQFF
TRBV20-1,.,CSALHATSGTRTDTQYF
TRBV20-1,many,CSARVRLGSQETQYF
TRBV3-1,.,CASSLQGRTYEQYF
TRBV6-1,.,CASSEAGRGNQPQHF
TRBV6-5,few,CASSPGTTNEKLFF
TRBV10-3,many,CAISESPSGGTDTQYF
TRBV12-5,.,CASGLLGNTEAFF
TRBV27,few,CASSFQGTGETQYF
TRBV29-1,.,CSVEGGTEGPDTQYF
TRBV5-1,.,CASSLAGEVIGNEQFF
TRBV27,many,CASSLQGAHQPQHF
TRBV15,few,CATSRVLAGGPGVYNEQFF
TRBV25-1,.,CASSLGQGPLHYGYTF
TRBV27,many,CASSRQGSSYEQYF
TRBV20-1,.,CSARPHGQSGEQYF
TRBV30,many,CAWSVPGRGYTQYF
TRBV4-1,few,CASSQEGQAYEQYF
TRBV13,few,CASSLGLGQGTGELFF
TRBV6-5,.,CASSSLGTTNEKLFF
TRBV6-1,few,CASYLPSVPMNSNQPQHF
TRBV7-8,few,CASSLWDSITGEKLFF
TRBV6-2/TRBV6-3,few,CASSYQDWDQPQHF
TRBV6-4,.,CAISESIAGYADTQYF
TRBV5-1,many,CASSLWQGDTEAFF
TRBV10-3,.,CAISGGGWAVTEAFF
TRBV6-5,many,CASSGQRLAYEQYF
TRBV29-1,.,CSVLRVTEAFF
TRBV5-1,.,CASSLEQHSYEQYF
TRBV7-9,few,CASTNSGSGADTQYF
TRBV13,.,CASSQTGRNTEAFF
TRBV7-8,many,CASSLLSGGSYEQYF
TRBV2,few,CASSLDGSNQPQHF
TRBV20-1,many,CSASPSGRLGTDTQYF
TRBV20-1,.,CSAAAARSSYEQYF
TRBV10-3,.,CAISGSAGSTEETQYF